These 23 T cell receptor beta chains came from one sample sequenced in a study of shared clonotypes between healthy human individuals. Generated by immunoSEQ multiplex PCR, the TCRdb table keeps only in-frame clones and is missing some. This table has roughly 1.4 million clones, about 98.5% appearing once. Material for sequencing was naive CD4+ T cells sorted from blood. The subset is: CD45RA+ positively selected. The receptors here all came from a young man in good health.

This clone was detected only once. The rearrangement joins TRBV7-2 to TRBJ2-3; D remains unclear. Deletions cut 4 bases from V and 6 bases from J, with 11 bases between. This CDR3 is built from 13 residues. Per the germline V gene, CDR1 is SGHTA and CDR2 is FQGNSA. The CDR3 reads CASSYGLEDTQYF. As DNA, the CDR3 is TGTGCCAGCAGCTATGGTCTGGAGGATACGCAGTATTTT.

The chain couples TRBV5-1 to TRBJ1-1; unclear D gene. Germline V gene sequence: CDR1 SGHRS, CDR2 YFSETQ. Trimming stripped 9 bases from V and 2 bases from J, with 17 bases between. CDR3 length: 14 amino acids. In nucleotides, the CDR3 is TGCGCCACCCAGCCCCTGTCGGGCAACACTGAAGCTTTCTTT. It specifies CATQPLSGNTEAFF. The full variable domain, its missing parts supplied by reference TRBV5-1 and TRBJ1-1, is KAGVTQTPRYLIKTRGQQVTLSCSPISGHRSVSWYQQTPGQGLQFLFEYFSETQRNKGNFPGRFSGRQFSNSRSEMNVSTLELGDSALYLCATQPLSGNTEAFFGQGTRLTVV.

J is TRBJ2-7 and V is TRBV5-4, with 8 bases matching TRBD1. The CDR3 has 13 amino acids. The V gene's germline CDR1 is SGHNT and CDR2 YYREEE (reference sequence). Trimming took 9 bases from V and 3 from J; bases not matched to a gene: 8. CDR3 sequence: CATERTGSYEQYF. In DNA form, the CDR3 reads TGTGCCACCGAGAGGACAGGGAGCTACGAGCAGTACTTC.

The chain recombines TRBV28 with TRBJ2-2, with 9 bases lining up with TRBD1. V was pared by 3 bases and J by 3 bases, with 5 bases of the junction left unmatched. The CDR3 spans 16 residues. The germline CDR1 and CDR2 sequences are MDHEN and SYDVKM. The CDR3 DNA reads TGTGCCAGCAGTTTGTCGGGACAGGGTTACACCGGGGAGCTGTTTTTT. The encoded protein is CASSLSGQGYTGELFF.

V is TRBV7-8 and J is TRBJ1-5, with TRBD1 matching over 10 bases. The germline CDR1 and CDR2 sequences are SGHVS and FQNEAQ. V lost 1 base and J lost 4; bases outside the gene matches: 10. The CDR3 runs to 18 residues. This CDR3 is CASSLGGRDRGWNQPQHF. For the CDR3, the DNA is TGTGCCAGCAGCTTAGGAGGGCGGGACAGGGGTTGGAATCAGCCCCAGCATTTT.

V gene TRBV5-1 combines with J gene TRBJ2-1; 14 bases are shared with TRBD2. Germline trimming cut 5 bases from V and 4 bases from J; bases unmatched to any gene: 11. This CDR3 region has 18 residues. From germline, CDR1 is SGHRS and CDR2 YFSETQ. The CDR3 here is CASSSGTSGSRLYNEQFF. The CDR3, as DNA: TGCGCCAGCAGTTCCGGGACTAGCGGGAGCCGGCTATACAATGAGCAGTTCTTC.

This clone is a singleton in its sample. The chain is built from TRBV5-1 and TRBJ1-2, with D tentatively TRBD1 (6 bases). There are 14 residues in the CDR3. The germline gives CDR1 SGHRS, CDR2 YFSETQ. V was trimmed by 4 bases and J by 3 bases, leaving 13 bases between them. The CDR3 DNA reads TGCGCCAGCAGCCCCCGCCAGGGGTACTATGGCTACACCTTC. Translated, it gives CASSPRQGYYGYTF.

The V gene is TRBV6-5, the J gene TRBJ1-5; D unclear. CDR1 and CDR2 from the germline V gene are MNHEY and SVGAGI. This CDR3 has 15 residues. V was cut by 5 bases and J by 3 bases, with 14 bases left in between. The CDR3 reads CASSRLGIYNQPQHF. The DNA of the CDR3 is TGTGCCAGCAGTCGCCTAGGGATTTACAATCAGCCCCAGCATTTT.

The V and J genes are TRBV2 and TRBJ2-7; D may correspond to TRBD1 or TRBD2 (5 bases each). This CDR3 has 13 amino acids. In germline, CDR1 is SNHLY, CDR2 FYNNEI. Trimming took 8 bases from V and 2 from J, leaving 13 bases between them. DNA of the CDR3: TGTGCCAGCCAGAGGGACCGCGCCTACGAGCAGTACTTC. Its translation: CASQRDRAYEQYF.

This chain connects TRBV10-3 to TRBJ2-1; TRBD2 is a possible D gene (6 bases). The length of the CDR3 is 13 residues. Trimming pared 11 bases from V and 0 bases from J, leaving 11 bases between. The germline V gene encodes CDR1 ENHRY and CDR2 SYGVKD. Here the CDR3 reads CASVADSYNEQFF. In DNA form, the CDR3 reads TGTGCCTCCGTAGCGGACTCCTACAATGAGCAGTTCTTC.

The V gene is TRBV19, the J gene TRBJ1-5; TRBD1 aligns across 7 bases. V lost 10 bases and J lost 5; bases outside the gene matches: 11. Per germline, CDR1 LNHDA and CDR2 SQIVND (reference sequence). The CDR3 length is 14 residues. The CDR3 reads CATLSAGGDQPQHF. CDR3 in DNA: TGTGCCACCCTTTCGGCAGGGGGGGATCAGCCCCAGCATTTT.

In regard to this clone: The sample has other DNA sequences that encode this CDR3 too. The DNA for the CDR3 is TGCAGCGTCCGTGGACAGTACACAGATACGCAGTATTTT. Translating it yields CSVRGQYTDTQYF. The gene calls are TRBV29-1 and TRBJ2-3, with D perhaps matching TRBD1 (6 bases). The CDR3 sequence is 13 residues long. Germline V gene sequence: CDR1 SQVTM, CDR2 ANQGSEA. Trimming left V 6 bases short and J 2 bases short, with 12 bases between.

The chain links TRBV7-9 to TRBJ2-1; D could derive from TRBD1 or TRBD2 (5 bases each). The CDR3 spans 16 residues. The germline V gene has CDR1 SEHNR and CDR2 FQNEAQ (reference sequence). Trimming stripped 7 bases from V and 2 bases from J, with 18 bases between. The CDR3 protein is CASTQRWGWAYNEQFF. CDR3 DNA: TGTGCCAGCACCCAGCGGTGGGGGTGGGCCTACAATGAGCAGTTCTTC.

This clone came up once. The V gene is TRBV19, the J gene TRBJ1-4, with a possible D match to TRBD1 (6 bases). Germline assignment: CDR1 LNHDA and CDR2 SQIVND (reference sequence). The CDR3 has 12 amino acids. Trimming stripped 9 bases from V and 7 bases from J, with 12 bases between. This CDR3 is CARLQGSEKLFF. The CDR3 DNA reads as TGTGCCAGACTACAGGGAAGTGAAAAACTGTTTTTT.

This clone was found once. The rearrangement joins TRBV5-5 to TRBJ2-1, with 7 positions matching TRBD1. Germline V gene lookup returns CDR1 SGHKS and CDR2 YYEKEE (reference sequence). The CDR3 runs 13 residues. J was trimmed by 4 bases and V by 4 bases; bases with no gene match: 2. The DNA for the CDR3 is TGTGCCAGCAGCCAGACAGGGTACAATGAGCAGTTCTTC. Amino acids: CASSQTGYNEQFF. Drawing the rest from reference TRBV5-5 and TRBJ2-1, the complete variable domain is DAGVTQSPTHLIKTRGQQVTLRCSPISGHKSVSWYQQVLGQGPQFIFQYYEKEERGRGNFPDRFSARQFPNYSSELNVNALLLGDSALYLCASSQTGYNEQFFGPGTRLTVL.

The V call is TRBV6-4, the J call TRBJ2-2, with 12 bases fitting TRBD2. The CDR3 is 15 amino acids. The germline CDR1 and CDR2 sequences are MRHNA and SNTAGT. After removal of 5 bases from V and 3 bases from J, the junction contained 1 base not matched to a gene. The CDR3 region is CASSRLAGDTGELFF. DNA of the CDR3: TGTGCCAGCAGTAGACTAGCGGGGGACACCGGGGAGCTGTTTTTT.

V gene TRBV6-5 combines with J gene TRBJ1-1, with D possibly TRBD1 on 5 matching bases. Germline CDR1 is MNHEY and CDR2 is SVGAGI. The CDR3 contains 15 residues. CDR3 sequence reads: CVAASGRRGHTEAFF. The CDR3 DNA reads as TGTGTCGCCGCCTCGGGGCGTCGCGGGCACACTGAAGCTTTCTTT.

This sequence joins TRBV6-5 and TRBJ2-3; 7 bases map to TRBD2. Trimming took 10 bases from V and 2 from J; bases not matched to a gene: 9. CDR3 length: 14 residues. In germline, CDR1 is MNHEY, CDR2 SVGAGI. The CDR3 DNA reads as TGTGCCATCCCGACTAGCAGCGACACAGATACGCAGTATTTT. Translation gives CAIPTSSDTDTQYF.

The chain couples TRBV6-6 to TRBJ1-2; the match to TRBD1 covers 9 bases. Germline CDR1 is MNHNY and CDR2 is SVGAGI (reference sequence). This CDR3 spans 14 amino acids. V shed 5 bases, J shed 7 bases, and the junction held 8 bases outside the gene matches. CDR3 in amino acids: CASSTDRGGGGYTF. The CDR3 region has the DNA TGTGCCAGCAGTACAGACAGGGGGGGAGGTGGCTACACCTTC.

The genes are TRBV19 and TRBJ2-1; 12 nucleotides align to TRBD2. J lost 7 bases, V lost 3 bases, and 10 bases had no gene match. CDR3 size: 17 residues. Germline-derived CDR1 and CDR2 are LNHDA and SQIVND (reference sequence). CDR3 coding DNA: TGTGCCAGTAGTATCCAACTAGCGGGAGGAATAAAGAATGAGCAGTTCTTC. Its translation is CASSIQLAGGIKNEQFF.

The rearrangement uses TRBV18 and TRBJ2-1, with D unclear. The V gene lost 8 bases and the J gene lost 7 bases, with 18 bases spanning the gap. This CDR3 comprises 14 residues. The germline V gene has CDR1 KGHSH and CDR2 LQKENI. The CDR3 region is CASTTGASKNEQFF. CDR3 nucleotides: TGTGCCAGCACGACGGGCGCCTCAAAAAATGAGCAGTTCTTC.

J is TRBJ2-3 and V is TRBV19; 13 bases line up with TRBD2. The CDR3 extends over 17 amino acids. V lost 4 bases, J lost 2 bases, and 6 bases stayed unmatched. Looked up from germline, CDR1 is LNHDA and CDR2 is SQIVND (reference sequence). CDR3 in amino acids: CASSKRGLAGDTDTQYF. DNA of the CDR3: TGTGCCAGTAGTAAAAGAGGACTAGCGGGAGACACAGATACGCAGTATTTT.

The V and J genes are TRBV14 and TRBJ2-7, with 10 bases identical to TRBD2. This CDR3 is 15 amino acids long. V lost 1 base and J lost 6; bases outside the gene matches: 6. CDR1 and CDR2 (germline): SGHDN, FVKESK. In DNA, the CDR3 is TGTGCCAGCAGCCAAGTGGCTAGCGGGAGCGCCGAGCAGTACTTC. This sequence encodes CASSQVASGSAEQYF.